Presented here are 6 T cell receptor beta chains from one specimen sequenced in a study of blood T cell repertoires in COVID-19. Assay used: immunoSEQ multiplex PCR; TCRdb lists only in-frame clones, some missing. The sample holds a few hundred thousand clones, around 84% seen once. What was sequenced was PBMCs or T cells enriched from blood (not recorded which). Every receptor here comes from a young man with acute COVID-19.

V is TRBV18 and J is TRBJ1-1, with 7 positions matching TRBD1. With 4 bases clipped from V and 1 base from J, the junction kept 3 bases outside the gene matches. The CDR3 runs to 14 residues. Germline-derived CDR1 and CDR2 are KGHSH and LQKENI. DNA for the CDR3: TGTGCCAGCTCACTGACAGGGACGAACACTGAAGCTTTCTTT. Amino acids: CASSLTGTNTEAFF.

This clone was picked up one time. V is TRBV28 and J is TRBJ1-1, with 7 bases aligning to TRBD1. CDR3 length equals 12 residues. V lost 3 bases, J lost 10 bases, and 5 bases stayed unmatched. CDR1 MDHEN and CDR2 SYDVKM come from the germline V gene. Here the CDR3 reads CASSLQGGTAFF. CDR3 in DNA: TGTGCCAGCAGTTTGCAGGGGGGTACAGCTTTCTTT. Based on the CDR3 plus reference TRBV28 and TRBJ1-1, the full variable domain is DVKVTQSSRYLVKRTGEKVFLECVQDMDHENMFWYRQDPGLGLRLIYFSYDVKMKEKGDIPEGYSVSREKKERFSLILESASTNQTSMYLCASSLQGGTAFFGQGTRLTVV.

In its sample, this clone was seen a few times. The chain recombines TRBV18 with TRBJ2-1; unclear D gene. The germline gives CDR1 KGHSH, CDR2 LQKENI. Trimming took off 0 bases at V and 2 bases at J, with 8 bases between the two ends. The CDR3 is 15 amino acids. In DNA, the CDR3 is TGTGCCAGCTCACCACCGGCTTCGACCTACAATGAGCAGTTCTTC. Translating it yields CASSPPASTYNEQFF.

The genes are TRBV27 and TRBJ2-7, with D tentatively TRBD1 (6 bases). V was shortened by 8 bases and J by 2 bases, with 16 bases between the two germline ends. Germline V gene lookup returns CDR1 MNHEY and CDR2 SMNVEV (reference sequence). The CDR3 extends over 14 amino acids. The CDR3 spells CASQGTTVPYEQYV. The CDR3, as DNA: TGTGCCAGCCAAGGGACAACAGTCCCCTACGAGCAGTACGTC.

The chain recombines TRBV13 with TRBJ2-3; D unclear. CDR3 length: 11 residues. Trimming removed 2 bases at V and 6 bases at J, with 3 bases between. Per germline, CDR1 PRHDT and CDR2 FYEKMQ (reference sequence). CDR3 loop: CASSLSDTQYF. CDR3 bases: TGTGCCAGCAGCTTAAGCGATACGCAGTATTTT. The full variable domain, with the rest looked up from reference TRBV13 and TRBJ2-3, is AAGVIQSPRHLIKEKRETATLKCYPIPRHDTVYWYQQGPGQDPQFLISFYEKMQSDKGSIPDRFSAQQFSDYHSELNMSSLELGDSALYFCASSLSDTQYFGPGTRLTVL.

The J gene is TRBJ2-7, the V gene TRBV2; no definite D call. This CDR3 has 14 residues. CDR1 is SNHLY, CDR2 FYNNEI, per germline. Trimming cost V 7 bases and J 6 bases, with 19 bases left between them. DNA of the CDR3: TGTGCCAGCACCGAACAGAAATATACTGGCGAGCAGTACGTC. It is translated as CASTEQKYTGEQYV.